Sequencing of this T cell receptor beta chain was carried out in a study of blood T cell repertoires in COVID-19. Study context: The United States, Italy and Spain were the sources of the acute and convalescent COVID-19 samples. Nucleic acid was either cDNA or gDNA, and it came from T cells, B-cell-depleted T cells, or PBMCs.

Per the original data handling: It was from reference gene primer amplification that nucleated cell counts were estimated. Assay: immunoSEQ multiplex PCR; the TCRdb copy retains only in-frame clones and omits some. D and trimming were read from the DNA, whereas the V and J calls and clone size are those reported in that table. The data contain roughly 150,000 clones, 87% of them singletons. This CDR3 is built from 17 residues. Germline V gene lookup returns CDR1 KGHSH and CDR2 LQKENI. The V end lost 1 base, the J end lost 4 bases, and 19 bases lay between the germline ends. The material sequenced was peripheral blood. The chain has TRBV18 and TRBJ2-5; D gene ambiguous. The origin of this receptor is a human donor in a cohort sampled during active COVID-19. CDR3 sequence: CASSPLPSPSSGETQYF. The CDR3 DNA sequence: TGTGCCAGCTCACCACTGCCTTCCCCTTCCTCCGGAGAGACCCAGTACTTC. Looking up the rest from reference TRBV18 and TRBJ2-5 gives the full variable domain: NAGVMQNPRHLVRRRGQEARLRCSPMKGHSHVYWYRQLPEEGLKFMVYLQKENIIDESGMPKERFSAEFPKEGPSILRIQQVVRGDSAAYFCASSPLPSPSSGETQYFGPGTRLLVL.